The 16 T cell receptor beta chains in this list originate from one sample, sequenced in a study of T cell clonality in common variable immunodeficiency. The table came from immunoSEQ multiplex PCR; TCRdb's copy has only in-frame clones and leaves some out. Altogether about 34,000 clones were found in the sample, and no singletons occur. Sequencing input: peripheral blood mononuclear cells. These receptors came from a person between 18 and 75 years old in good health.

This clone was picked up many times. The DNA ends 3 residues before the CDR3 does, and the rest of the CDR3 is filled in from the germline J gene. J is TRBJ2-5 and V is TRBV3-1 (or the pseudogene TRBV3-2); 7 bases align to TRBD2. The CDR3 consists of 13 residues. Germline V gene sequence: CDR1 LGHDT, CDR2 YNNKEL (reference sequence). J lost 3 bases, V lost 4 bases, and 2 bases had no gene match. The CDR3 region is CASSRLAEETQYF. Incomplete CDR3 DNA: TGTGCCAGCAGCCGACTAGCAGAAGAGACC.

This clone has just a few counts. With the read ending 3 residues before the CDR3 end, the germline J gene is used to fill in that end. The chain couples TRBV4-2 to TRBJ2-7; maybe TRBD1 (6 bases). CDR1 and CDR2 from the germline V gene are LGHNA and YNFKEQ. The V end was cut by 5 bases, the J end by 6 bases, with 20 bases between. The CDR3 is made up of 15 amino acids. Incomplete CDR3 DNA: TGTGCCAGCAGCTTGAACCGACAGGAACTTACCGAG. Translating gives CASSLNRQELTE. The whole CDR3 reads CASSLNRQELTEQYF.

As to this clone: At one end, the junction sequence differs from germline, possibly due to a read error. The CDR3 end is not reached by the read, which stops 3 residues before it; the germline J gene fills it in. V is TRBV18 and J is TRBJ1-1; 9 nucleotides line up with TRBD1. The germline gives CDR1 KGHSH, CDR2 LQKENI. CDR3 length: 17 residues. The DNA read from the CDR3 is TGTGCCAGCTCACCTCGTCAGGGACAGGGCAAGAACACTGGA. It encodes CASSPRQGQGKNTG. The entire CDR3 protein reads CASSPRQGQGKNTGAFF.

This clone was detected many times. With the read ending 3 residues before the CDR3 end, the germline J gene is used to fill in that end. The chain carries TRBV20-1 and TRBJ2-7, with 10 bases lining up with TRBD2. The V segment lost 4 bases and the J segment 2 bases; nucleotides outside the gene matches: 5. Germline V gives CDR1 DFQATT, CDR2 SNEGSKA (reference sequence). The CDR3 spans 14 residues. The part of the CDR3 DNA that was read is TGCAGTGCTATACTAGCGGGACACCCCTACGAG. It yields the protein CSAILAGHPYE. The full CDR3 protein is CSAILAGHPYEQYF.

This clone was recorded at least ten times. The CDR3 end falls 3 residues outside the read, so it is completed with the germline J gene. The genes are TRBV6-1 and TRBJ1-2; tentative D call: TRBD1 (6 bases). Trimming removed 0 bases from V and 6 bases from J, with 11 bases in between. CDR1 is MNHNS, CDR2 SASEGT, per germline. This CDR3 has 14 amino acids. CDR3 bases read: TGTGCCAGCAGTGAAGCGCACAGGGATAATGGC. Encoded protein: CASSEAHRDNG. The whole CDR3 sequence reads CASSEAHRDNGYTF.

This clone was seen repeatedly, ten times or more. The read ends 3 residues shy of where the CDR3 ends; the end is completed using the germline J gene. The V and J genes are TRBV19 and TRBJ2-7, with D possibly being TRBD1 (5 bases). V was shortened by 4 bases and J by 0 bases, with 19 bases between the two germline ends. In germline, CDR1 is LNHDA, CDR2 SQIVND (reference sequence). The length of the CDR3 is 17 residues. The DNA read from the CDR3 is TGTGCCAGTAGTAACTTACCTCAGGGTGAGAGCTCCTACGAG. Amino acid sequence: CASSNLPQGESSYE. The whole CDR3 is CASSNLPQGESSYEQYF. The full variable domain, with the rest looked up from reference TRBV19 and TRBJ2-7, is DGGITQSPKYLFRKEGQNVTLSCEQNLNHDAMYWYRQDPGQGLRLIYYSQIVNDFQKGDIAEGYSVSREKKESFPLTVTSAQKNPTAFYLCASSNLPQGESSYEQYFGPGTRLTVT.

In its sample, this clone was seen many times. From the germline J gene comes the end of the CDR3, since the read stops 3 residues before it. The genes are TRBV30 and TRBJ1-2; 9 bases are shared with TRBD1. The CDR3 has 15 amino acids. V gave up 1 base and J gave up 4 bases; unmatched junction bases: 7. Looked up from germline, CDR1 is GTSNPN and CDR2 is SVGIG (reference sequence). The CDR3 loop is CAWSATQGAGYGYTF. CDR3 bases read: TGTGCCTGGAGTGCCACACAGGGGGCAGGCTATGGC.

The sample holds many counts of this clone. The read ends 3 residues early relative to the CDR3; the germline J gene fills the gap. The rearrangement uses TRBV20-1 and TRBJ1-2; D uncertain. Germline CDR1 DFQATT, CDR2 SNEGSKA (reference sequence). This CDR3 contains 11 residues. The CDR3 loop reads CSARAVGGYTF. The covered CDR3 bases are TGCAGTGCTAGGGCGGTTGGCGGC.

This clone appeared many times. The missing CDR3 end, 3 residues past where the read stops, is filled in from the germline J gene. The chain is built from TRBV7-3 and TRBJ2-2; the D gene is possibly TRBD2 (6 bases). This CDR3 is built from 16 residues. V shed 6 bases and J shed 2 bases, with 16 bases lying between them. Germline V gene sequence: CDR1 SGHTA, CDR2 FQGTGA. CDR3 loop: CASSQGRGTNTGELFF. The covered CDR3 bases are TGTGCCAGCAGTCAAGGCCGGGGGACCAACACCGGGGAG. Based on the CDR3 plus reference TRBV7-3 and TRBJ2-2, the full variable domain is GAGVSQTPSNKVTEKGKYVELRCDPISGHTALYWYRQSLGQGPEFLIYFQGTGAADDSGLPNDRFFAVRPEGSVSTLKIQRTERGDSAVYLCASSQGRGTNTGELFFGEGSRLTVL.

This clone was found many times. Sequencing ends 3 residues short of the CDR3 end; the germline J gene provides the rest. The chain joins TRBV5-1 to TRBJ1-2, with 8 nucleotides matching TRBD1. V shed 3 bases, J shed 6 bases, and the junction held 7 bases outside the gene matches. The length of the CDR3 is 14 residues. Looked up from germline, CDR1 is SGHRS and CDR2 is YFSETQ. The CDR3 loop is CASSSTGEDDGYTF. Incomplete CDR3 DNA: TGCGCCAGCAGCTCGACAGGGGAGGATGATGGC.

This clone has ten or more counts. The read falls 3 residues short of the CDR3 end, and the missing part is taken from the germline J gene. This rearrangement joins TRBV10-3 to TRBJ2-5, with TRBD1 identical over 7 bases. V was clipped by 9 bases and J by 0 bases; unmatched bases: 4. Germline-derived CDR1 and CDR2 are ENHRY and SYGVKD. This CDR3 spans 13 amino acids. The sequenced part of the CDR3 DNA is TGTGCCATGGGTGGACAGGACCAAGAGACC. Protein sequence: CAMGGQDQET. The whole CDR3 protein is CAMGGQDQETQYF.

This clone came up many times. From the germline J gene comes the end of the CDR3, since the read stops 3 residues before it. The chain is built from TRBV6-2 or TRBV6-3 and TRBJ2-5; 10 bases agree with TRBD2. Germline V gene lookup returns CDR1 MNHEY and CDR2 SVGEGT. This CDR3 has 16 amino acids. V lost 2 bases to trimming and J lost 1 base; unmatched junction nucleotides: 4. This chain's CDR3 is CASSYGLAAGQETQYF. The DNA read from the CDR3 is TGTGCCAGCAGTTACGGACTAGCGGCCGGCCAAGAGACC.

Ten or more counts support this clone. The read terminates 3 residues ahead of where the CDR3 ends, so the germline J gene completes it. The rearrangement links TRBV2 to TRBJ1-1; 11 bases line up with TRBD1. Germline CDR1 and CDR2: SNHLY and FYNNEI. The CDR3 runs to 14 residues. With 6 bases clipped from V and 4 bases from J, the junction kept 4 bases outside the gene matches. The CDR3 DNA, read in part, is TGTGCCAGCAGGGGGGACAGGGGGGGCACTGAA. It translates to CASRGDRGGTE. The entire CDR3 is CASRGDRGGTEAFF.

This clone has ten or more counts. The sequence runs out 3 residues before the end of the CDR3; the remainder is reconstructed from the germline J gene. The J gene is TRBJ2-1, the V gene TRBV5-5; 7 bases map to TRBD1. Trimming removed 3 bases from V and 2 bases from J; junction bases left unmatched: 5. CDR1 is SGHKS, CDR2 YYEKEE, per germline (reference sequence). The CDR3 is made up of 15 amino acids. The CDR3: CASSSGTGAYNEQFF. CDR3 bases read: TGTGCCAGCAGCTCGGGCACAGGGGCCTACAATGAG. Complete variable domain (other parts from reference TRBV5-5 and TRBJ2-1): DAGVTQSPTHLIKTRGQQVTLRCSPISGHKSVSWYQQVLGQGPQFIFQYYEKEERGRGNFPDRFSARQFPNYSSELNVNALLLGDSALYLCASSSGTGAYNEQFFGPGTRLTVL.

This clone was observed many times. Read sequence stops 3 residues before the CDR3 end, and the germline J gene provides the missing end. The V gene is TRBV30, the J gene TRBJ1-2, with D unresolved. Germline V lookup: CDR1 GTSNPN, CDR2 SVGIG (reference sequence). V lost 4 bases and J 3 bases, leaving 15 bases between the germline ends. The length of the CDR3 is 14 residues. The CDR3 spells CAWNWAMKDYGYTF. The CDR3 bases that were read are TGTGCCTGGAATTGGGCCATGAAGGACTATGGC.

Ten or more counts support this clone. The read halts 3 residues ahead of the CDR3 end, with the missing end drawn from the germline J gene. This rearrangement joins TRBV7-8 to TRBJ2-5; possibly TRBD2 for D (5 bases). The CDR3 loop spans 14 amino acids. Germline lookup yields CDR1 SGHVS and CDR2 FQNEAQ. The V end lost 0 bases, the J end lost 5 bases, and 10 bases lay between the germline ends. The CDR3 reads CASSLAAGYETQYF. The sequenced part of the CDR3 DNA is TGTGCCAGCAGCTTAGCTGCGGGTTATGAGACC. Drawing the rest from reference TRBV7-8 and TRBJ2-5, the complete variable domain is GAGVSQSPRYKVAKRGQDVALRCDPISGHVSLFWYQQALGQGPEFLTYFQNEAQLDKSGLPSDRFFAERPEGSVSTLKIQRTQQEDSAVYLCASSLAAGYETQYFGPGTRLLVL.